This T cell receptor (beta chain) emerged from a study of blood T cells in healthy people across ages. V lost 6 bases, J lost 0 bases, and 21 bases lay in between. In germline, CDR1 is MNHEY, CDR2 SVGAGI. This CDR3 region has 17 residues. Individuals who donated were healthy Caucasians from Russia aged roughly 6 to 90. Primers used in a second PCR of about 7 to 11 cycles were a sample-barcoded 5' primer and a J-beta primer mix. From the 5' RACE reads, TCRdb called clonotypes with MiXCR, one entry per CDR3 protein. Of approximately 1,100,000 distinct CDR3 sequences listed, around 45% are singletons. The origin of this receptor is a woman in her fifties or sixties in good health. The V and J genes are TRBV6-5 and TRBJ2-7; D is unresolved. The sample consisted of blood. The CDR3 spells CASSSRLAELLSYEQYF. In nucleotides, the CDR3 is TGTGCCAGCAGCTCTCGGCTGGCGGAGCTACTCTCCTACGAGCAGTACTTC.